These T cell receptor beta chains were read from a single sample in a study of T cell clusters in autoimmune cytopenias. TCRdb re-called the multiplex PCR reads, yielding one record per CDR3 amino acid sequence without DNA. This table holds thousands of distinct CDR3 sequences. The sequenced sample was peripheral blood. These receptors were collected from a human donor with an autoimmune cytopenia or autoimmune hepatitis (not recorded which). Each CDR3 is given with its conserved first and last residue. Each record gives: CDR3 length, J gene, V gene, clone size, CDR3 protein. Clone size is not always given. Where it is, it says once, few, many or a class for expanded clones.

15	TRBJ1-5	TRBV19	medium-sized	CASSMGDLKNQPQHF
11	TRBJ2-3	TRBV6-1	medium-sized	CASSRTPTQYF
15	TRBJ2-1	TRBV20-1	NA	CSADSGSGAYNEQFF
12	TRBJ2-2	TRBV12-3/TRBV12-4	medium-sized	CASSFRAGELFF
15	TRBJ1-1	TRBV11-1	medium-sized	CASSPRDRVWTEAFF
14	TRBJ1-1	TRBV7-9	NA	CASSVGQGNTEAFF
12	TRBJ2-5	TRBV24-1	NA	CATSGYAETQYF
14	TRBJ2-2	TRBV6-4	NA	CASSLETNTGELFF
14	TRBJ1-4	TRBV6-5	NA	CAGGLGSLNEKLFF
15	TRBJ2-4	TRBV6-5	NA	CASSQDRDNKNIQYF
14	TRBJ1-2	TRBV15	medium-sized	CATSSGQEGDGYTF
11	TRBJ1-1	TRBV6-6	NA	CASSRDRVAFF
13	TRBJ2-6	TRBV19	large	CASSLLGANVLTF